This is a list of T cell receptor beta chains from one sample in a study of control samples from healthy donors and cancer patients. Sequenced by immunoSEQ multiplex PCR; TCRdb stores in-frame clones only, minus some. The table includes about 160,000 clones, 85% to 90% detected once. The sample consisted of blood. The source of these receptors is a man aged 30 to 45 in good health. Both conserved end residues are part of each CDR3. The D gene is left open where the match is weak. Rows may omit the clone size; those that give it use once, few, many or a size class.

.,12,TRBJ2-3,.,TRBV3-1/TRBV3-2,CASSGEADTQYF,TGTGCCAGCTCGGGGGAAGCAGATACGCAGTATTTT
.,12,TRBJ2-1,.,TRBV11-2,CASSLALVEQFF,TGTGCCAGCAGCTTAGCGCTAGTTGAGCAGTTCTTC
.,13,TRBJ2-7,.,TRBV20-1,CSASAGRAYEQYF,TGCAGTGCTAGTGCGGGAAGGGCCTACGAGCAGTACTTC
.,15,TRBJ2-3,.,TRBV19,CASSTQGGGTDTQYF,TGTGCCAGTAGTACACAGGGTGGGGGCACAGATACGCAGTATTTT
.,11,TRBJ2-7,.,TRBV5-6,CASSLPGEQYF,TGTGCCAGCAGCTTACCGGGAGAGCAGTACTTC
.,16,TRBJ2-4,.,TRBV4-1,CASSHTESLAKNIQYF,TGCGCCAGCAGCCATACTGAGAGTCTAGCCAAAAACATTCAGTACTTC
.,14,TRBJ1-2,.,TRBV24-1,CATSDSQGPYGYTF,TGTGCCACCAGTGACTCACAGGGACCCTATGGCTACACCTTC
.,16,TRBJ1-1,TRBD1,TRBV6-6,CASSPGQGGEHTEAFF,TGTGCCAGCAGTCCCGGACAGGGAGGCGAACACACTGAAGCTTTCTTT
.,14,TRBJ2-5,.,TRBV5-4,CASSSSGVGETQYF,TGTGCCAGCAGCTCTTCAGGGGTTGGGGAGACCCAGTACTTC
once,15,TRBJ2-2,.,TRBV19,CASNPFGFNTGELFF,TGTGCCAGTAACCCTTTCGGATTTAACACCGGGGAGCTGTTTTTT
.,13,TRBJ1-1,.,TRBV12-3/TRBV12-4,CASSVGIEAEAFF,TGTGCCAGCAGCGTGGGCATCGAGGCTGAAGCTTTCTTT
.,15,TRBJ2-3,.,TRBV7-9,CASSLSGGWADTQYF,TGTGCCAGCAGCTTAAGCGGCGGATGGGCAGATACGCAGTATTTT
.,18,TRBJ1-3,.,TRBV4-1,CASSLRGEGLSSGNTIYF,TGCGCCAGCAGCCTCCGCGGAGAAGGACTATCCTCTGGAAACACCATATATTTT
.,14,TRBJ2-1,TRBD2,TRBV2,CAVLPGLATNEQFF,TGTGCCGTTCTGCCGGGACTAGCGACAAATGAGCAGTTCTTC
.,14,TRBJ1-5,.,TRBV4-1,CASSREEINQPQHF,TGCGCCAGCAGCCGGGAGGAGATCAATCAGCCCCAGCATTTT
.,11,TRBJ1-5,.,TRBV11-3,CAQRRDQPQHF,TGTGCCCAGCGAAGAGATCAGCCCCAGCATTTT
few,14,TRBJ2-2,.,TRBV19,CASSIGQTTGELFF,TGTGCCAGTAGTATCGGTCAAACCACCGGGGAGCTGTTTTTT
once,14,TRBJ2-5,TRBD1,TRBV29-1,CSVRPTGWQETQYF,TGCAGCGTTCGCCCGACAGGGTGGCAAGAGACCCAGTACTTC
.,16,TRBJ2-1,TRBD2,TRBV7-9,CASSLVGSGREGEQFF,TGTGCCAGCAGCTTAGTGGGGAGCGGGAGGGAGGGTGAGCAGTTCTTC
.,14,TRBJ1-5,.,TRBV7-8,CASSLAETPPPQHF,TGTGCCAGCAGCTTAGCGGAGACCCCCCCGCCCCAGCATTTT
.,16,TRBJ1-5,.,TRBV5-1,CASSLGSPGDNQPQHF,TGCGCCAGCAGCTTGGGTTCACCAGGCGACAATCAGCCCCAGCATTTT
.,13,TRBJ2-1,.,TRBV6-5,CAGRTPSTNEQFF,TGTGCCGGACGGACTCCCTCGACGAATGAGCAGTTCTTC
once,14,TRBJ2-5,TRBD2,TRBV19,CASSSQGGQETQYF,TGTGCCAGTAGTAGCCAGGGAGGGCAAGAGACCCAGTACTTC
.,14,TRBJ1-1,.,TRBV6-6,CASRAPDRGTEAFF,TGTGCCAGCAGGGCCCCCGACCGGGGCACTGAAGCTTTCTTT
.,15,TRBJ1-1,.,TRBV7-2,CASSLALGLNTEAFF,TGTGCCAGCAGCTTAGCTCTAGGACTGAACACTGAAGCTTTCTTT
.,14,TRBJ1-5,TRBD1,TRBV24-1,CATSLDRGLQPQHF,TGTGCCACCAGCCTCGACAGGGGGCTTCAGCCCCAGCATTTT
.,15,TRBJ2-3,.,TRBV9,CASSVEEPHTDTQYF,TGTGCCAGCAGCGTAGAAGAGCCCCACACAGATACGCAGTATTTT
few,20,TRBJ2-7,TRBD2,TRBV15,CATELGSRDRRLAGFGEQYF,TGTGCCACCGAACTGGGGAGCCGCGACAGGCGACTAGCGGGATTTGGAGAGCAGTACTTC
.,16,TRBJ1-4,TRBD1,TRBV4-1,CASSAGTDRTNEKLFF,TGCGCCAGCAGCGCCGGGACAGACCGAACTAATGAAAAACTGTTTTTT
.,13,TRBJ1-3,.,TRBV12-3/TRBV12-4,CASDANSGNTIYF,TGTGCCAGCGACGCTAACTCTGGAAACACCATATATTTT
.,15,TRBJ1-4,TRBD1,TRBV2,CASIKLGQENEKLLF,TGTGCCAGCATCAAATTAGGACAGGAAAATGAAAAACTGCTTTTT
.,13,TRBJ1-5,.,TRBV3-1/TRBV3-2,CASSQDRWQPQHF,TGTGCCAGCAGCCAAGATCGCTGGCAGCCCCAGCATTTT
.,16,TRBJ1-6,.,TRBV5-1,CASSRGGDGLNSPLHF,TGCGCCAGCAGCCGAGGTGGGGACGGACTGAATTCACCCCTCCACTTT
few,12,TRBJ1-1,.,TRBV4-1,CASSQDGIEAFF,TGCGCCAGCAGCCAAGACGGAATTGAAGCTTTCTTT
.,15,TRBJ1-1,.,TRBV27,CASSFHAAQNTEAFF,TGTGCCAGCAGTTTCCACGCTGCCCAGAACACTGAAGCTTTCTTT
.,11,TRBJ2-7,.,TRBV2,CASSEASRTYF,TGTGCCAGCAGTGAAGCGAGTCGAACGTACTTC
.,14,TRBJ1-2,.,TRBV24-1,CATSDDRRNYGYTF,TGTGCCACCAGTGATGATAGACGTAACTATGGCTACACCTTC
.,13,TRBJ1-2,TRBD1,TRBV29-1,CSASTGRDYGYTF,TGCAGCGCTTCGACAGGGAGAGACTATGGCTACACCTTC
.,14,TRBJ1-1,.,TRBV9,CASSAGPGNTEAFF,TGTGCCAGCAGCGCAGGACCTGGGAACACTGAAGCTTTCTTT
.,14,TRBJ1-2,.,TRBV7-9,CASSLAPPADGYTF,TGTGCCAGCAGCTTAGCCCCCCCAGCTGATGGCTACACCTTC
once,16,TRBJ2-1,TRBD2,TRBV5-1,CASSLTGGPSYNEQFF,TGCGCCAGCAGCTTAACGGGAGGGCCTTCCTACAATGAGCAGTTCTTC
.,15,TRBJ2-1,TRBD2,TRBV5-1,CASSLLSGSYNEQFF,TGCGCCAGCAGCTTATTAAGCGGGAGCTACAATGAGCAGTTCTTC
.,18,TRBJ2-5,.,TRBV7-6,CASSSHRLTGTAFRTQYF,TGTGCCAGCAGCTCACATCGACTTACAGGGACTGCTTTTCGAACCCAGTACTTC
.,14,TRBJ1-1,.,TRBV6-5,CASSYPGGGTEAFF,TGTGCCAGCAGTTACCCGGGCGGGGGGACTGAAGCTTTCTTT
once,16,TRBJ2-3,.,TRBV21-1,CARRTPGGTGADTQYF,TGTGCCAGACGAACTCCCGGGGGTACGGGGGCAGATACGCAGTATTTT
.,15,TRBJ2-3,TRBD2,TRBV6-5,CASSYWREGLDTQYF,TGTGCCAGCAGTTATTGGCGGGAGGGATTAGATACGCAGTATTTT
.,16,TRBJ2-7,TRBD2,TRBV7-8,CASSLEPGTTFLEQYF,TGTGCCAGCAGCTTAGAACCCGGGACTACCTTTCTCGAGCAGTACTTC
.,13,TRBJ1-1,.,TRBV9,CASNKVGKGEAFF,TGTGCCAGCAATAAAGTAGGGAAAGGTGAAGCTTTCTTT
.,13,TRBJ1-2,.,TRBV19,CASSPGGFLGYTF,TGTGCCAGTAGTCCCGGAGGGTTTCTTGGCTACACCTTC
.,13,TRBJ2-2,.,TRBV7-8,CASSFGTTGELFF,TGTGCCAGCAGCTTTGGGACCACCGGGGAGCTGTTTTTT